This T cell receptor beta chain is from a study of cytomegalovirus exposure and HLA in healthy donors. About the study: Unique TCRs numbering some 77 million, obtained from HLA-typed donors, made up an early data release. Study conclusions and caveats: Data from an earlier analysis indicated that most TCR beta V segments were productive either about 87% or about 30% of the time. In vitro, a few CMV-associated chains proved specific for CMV antigens.

As for this clone: No antigen is known for it.

The V gene lost 4 bases and the J gene lost 0 bases, with 5 bases spanning the gap. The CDR3 is 12 amino acids. The germline CDR1 and CDR2 sequences are SQVTM and ANQGSEA. It was with 60 Vbeta and 13 Jbeta primers that the PCR ran. Clones were sequenced by immunoSEQ multiplex PCR, and TCRdb holds only the in-frame ones, with some missing. The sample records 140,000 or so clones, approximately 80% being singletons. The gene calls are TRBV29-1 and TRBJ2-3; unclear D gene. The sequenced material came from PBMCs. The receptor's source is a man in his forties in good health and CMV-seronegative. The CDR3 here is CSVGQSTDTQYF. As DNA, the CDR3 is TGCAGCGTTGGTCAGAGCACAGATACGCAGTATTTT.